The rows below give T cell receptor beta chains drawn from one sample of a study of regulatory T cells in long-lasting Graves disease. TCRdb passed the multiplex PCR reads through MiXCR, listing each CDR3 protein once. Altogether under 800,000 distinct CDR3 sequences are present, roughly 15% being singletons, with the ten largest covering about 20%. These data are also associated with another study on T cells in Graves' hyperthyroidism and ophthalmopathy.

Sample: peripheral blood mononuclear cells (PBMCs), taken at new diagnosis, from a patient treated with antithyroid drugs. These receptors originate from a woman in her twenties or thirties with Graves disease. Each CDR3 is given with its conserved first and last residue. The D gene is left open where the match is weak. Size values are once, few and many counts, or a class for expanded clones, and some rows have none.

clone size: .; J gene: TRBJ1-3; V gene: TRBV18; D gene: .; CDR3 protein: CASSPRTPGNTIYF; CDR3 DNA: TGTGCCAGCTCACCGCGGACACCTGGAAACACCATATATTTT
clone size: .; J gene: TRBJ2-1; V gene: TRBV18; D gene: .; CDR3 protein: CASSPRYSDLDNEQFF; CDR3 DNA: TGTGCCAGCTCACCTCGGTACAGCGACCTAGACAATGAGCAGTTCTTC
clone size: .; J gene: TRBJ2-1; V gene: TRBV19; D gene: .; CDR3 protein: CASSIAPSGNEQFF; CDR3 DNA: TGTGCCAGTAGTATAGCTCCCTCCGGGAATGAGCAGTTCTTC
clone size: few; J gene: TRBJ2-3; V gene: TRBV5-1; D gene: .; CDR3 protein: CASSLGVMGRTDTQYF; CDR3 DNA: TGCGCCAGCAGCTTGGGGGTGATGGGGCGCACAGATACGCAGTATTTT
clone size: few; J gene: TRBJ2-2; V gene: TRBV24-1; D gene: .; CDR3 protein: CATSDFVGGELFF; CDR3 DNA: TGTGCCACCAGTGATTTCGTGGGGGGGGAGCTGTTTTTT
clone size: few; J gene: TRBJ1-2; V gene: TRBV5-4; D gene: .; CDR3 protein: CASSFPQNYGYTF; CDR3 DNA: TGTGCCAGCAGCTTCCCCCAGAACTATGGCTACACCTTC
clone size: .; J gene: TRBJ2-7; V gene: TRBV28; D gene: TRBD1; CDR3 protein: CAMVPGQGSSYEQYF; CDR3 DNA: TGTGCCATGGTCCCGGGACAGGGTAGTTCATACGAGCAGTACTTC
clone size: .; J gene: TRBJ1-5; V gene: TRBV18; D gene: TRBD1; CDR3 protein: CASSPRSGGRDQPQHF; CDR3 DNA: TGTGCCAGCTCACCCCGGTCAGGGGGGAGGGATCAGCCCCAGCATTTT
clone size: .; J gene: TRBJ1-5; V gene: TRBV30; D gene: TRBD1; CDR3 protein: CAWSVPGQVGNQPQHF; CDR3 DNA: TGTGCCTGGAGTGTACCGGGACAGGTGGGCAATCAGCCCCAGCATTTT
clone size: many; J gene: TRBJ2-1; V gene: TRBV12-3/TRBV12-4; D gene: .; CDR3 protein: CASSDREGSEQFF; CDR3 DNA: TGTGCCAGCAGTGACAGGGAGGGGAGTGAGCAGTTCTTC
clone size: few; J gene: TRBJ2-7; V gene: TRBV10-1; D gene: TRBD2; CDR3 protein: CASSEQGLAGVSEQYF; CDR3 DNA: TGCGCCAGCAGTGAGCAGGGACTAGCGGGAGTCTCCGAGCAGTACTTC
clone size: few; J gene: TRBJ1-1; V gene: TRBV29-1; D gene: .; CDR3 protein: CSVDLTPNTEAFF; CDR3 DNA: TGCAGCGTTGACCTTACACCGAACACTGAAGCTTTCTTT
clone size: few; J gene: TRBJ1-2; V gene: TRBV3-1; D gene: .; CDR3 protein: CASSQGGAEVGYTF; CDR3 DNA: TGTGCCAGCAGCCAAGGAGGGGCAGAGGTGGGCTACACCTTC
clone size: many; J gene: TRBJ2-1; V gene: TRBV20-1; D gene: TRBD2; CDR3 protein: CSANGLAGSGEQFF; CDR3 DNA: TGCAGTGCGAACGGACTAGCGGGCTCAGGGGAGCAGTTCTTC
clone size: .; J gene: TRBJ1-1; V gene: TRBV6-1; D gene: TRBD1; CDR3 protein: CASRHDRGSTNTEAFF; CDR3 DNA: TGTGCCAGCAGGCACGACAGGGGATCGACGAACACTGAAGCTTTCTTT
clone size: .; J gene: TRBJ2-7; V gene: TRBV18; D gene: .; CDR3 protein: CATSSLGEHEQYF; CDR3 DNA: TGTGCCACCTCAAGTCTAGGGGAGCACGAGCAGTACTTC
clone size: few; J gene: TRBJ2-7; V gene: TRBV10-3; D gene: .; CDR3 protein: CAISDEGVYEQYF; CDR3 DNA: TGTGCCATCAGTGACGAGGGAGTCTACGAGCAGTACTTC
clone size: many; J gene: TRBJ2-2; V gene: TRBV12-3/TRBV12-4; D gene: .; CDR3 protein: CASRTGGPGELFF; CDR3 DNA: TGTGCCAGTAGAACTGGGGGACCCGGGGAGCTGTTTTTT
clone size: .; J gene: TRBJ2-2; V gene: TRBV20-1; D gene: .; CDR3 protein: CSVGGGDTGELFF; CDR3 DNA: TGCAGTGTTGGGGGAGGCGACACCGGGGAGCTGTTTTTT
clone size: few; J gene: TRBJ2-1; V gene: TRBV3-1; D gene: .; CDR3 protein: CASSLEGLGGHNEQFF; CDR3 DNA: TGTGCCAGCAGCTTAGAGGGACTAGGGGGCCACAATGAGCAGTTCTTC
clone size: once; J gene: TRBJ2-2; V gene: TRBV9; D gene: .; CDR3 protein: CASSELRGGELFF; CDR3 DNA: TGTGCCAGCAGCGAACTTAGGGGGGGGGAGCTGTTTTTT
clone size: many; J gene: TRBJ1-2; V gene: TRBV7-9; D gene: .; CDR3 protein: CASSPAIPGQGYTF; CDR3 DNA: TGTGCCAGCAGCCCCGCAATCCCGGGACAAGGCTACACCTTC
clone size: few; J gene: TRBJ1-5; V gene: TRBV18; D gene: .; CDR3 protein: CASSPLGQGSNQPQHF; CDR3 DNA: TGTGCCAGCTCACCCTTAGGCCAGGGTAGCAATCAGCCCCAGCATTTT
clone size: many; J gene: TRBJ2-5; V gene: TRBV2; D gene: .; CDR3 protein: CASSRGDPYF; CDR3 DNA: TGTGCCAGCTCTCGTGGCGATCCGTACTTC
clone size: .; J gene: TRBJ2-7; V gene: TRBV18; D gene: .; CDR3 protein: CASSPKGNYEQYF; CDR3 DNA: TGTGCCAGCTCACCCAAGGGGAACTACGAGCAGTACTTC
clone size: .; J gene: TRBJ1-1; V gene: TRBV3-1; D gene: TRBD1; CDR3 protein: CASSQQDRVRAEAFF; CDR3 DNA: TGTGCCAGCAGCCAGCAGGACAGGGTGAGGGCTGAAGCTTTCTTT
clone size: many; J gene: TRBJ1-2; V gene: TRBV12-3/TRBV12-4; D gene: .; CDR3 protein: CASLGTVYGYTF; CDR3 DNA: TGTGCCAGTCTAGGGACCGTTTATGGCTACACCTTC
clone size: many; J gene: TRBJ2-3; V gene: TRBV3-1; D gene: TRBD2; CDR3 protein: CASRQSGGTDTQYF; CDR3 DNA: TGTGCCAGCAGGCAGAGCGGGGGCACAGATACGCAGTATTTT
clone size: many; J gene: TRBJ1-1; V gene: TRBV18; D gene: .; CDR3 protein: CASSPPGRLNTEAFF; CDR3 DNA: TGTGCCAGCTCACCACCCGGCAGGCTGAACACTGAAGCTTTCTTT
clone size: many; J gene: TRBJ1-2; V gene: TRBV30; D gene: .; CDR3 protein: CAWSVQSGGYTF; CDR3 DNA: TGTGCCTGGAGTGTACAAAGTGGCGGCTACACCTTC
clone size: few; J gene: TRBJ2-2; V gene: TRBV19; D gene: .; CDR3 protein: CASSERWVKNTGELFF; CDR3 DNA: TGTGCCAGTAGCGAAAGATGGGTCAAGAACACCGGGGAGCTGTTTTTT
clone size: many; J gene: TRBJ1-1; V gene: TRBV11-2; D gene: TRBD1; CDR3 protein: CASSQQGIITEAFF; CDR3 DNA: TGTGCCAGCAGCCAACAGGGGATTATCACTGAAGCTTTCTTT
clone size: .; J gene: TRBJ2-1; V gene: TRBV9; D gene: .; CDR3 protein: CASSVSALLYDPGGSEQFF; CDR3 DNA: TGTGCCAGCAGCGTGTCCGCTCTTTTGTATGACCCCGGAGGAAGTGAGCAGTTCTTC
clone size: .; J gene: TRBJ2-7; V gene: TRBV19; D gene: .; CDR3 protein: CASSQGTGEQYF; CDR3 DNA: TGTGCCAGTAGCCAGGGGACGGGCGAGCAGTACTTC
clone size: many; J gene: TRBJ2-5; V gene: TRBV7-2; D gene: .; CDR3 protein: CASSLSLLQGRETQYF; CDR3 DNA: TGTGCCAGCAGCTTATCTCTCCTACAGGGCCGGGAGACCCAGTACTTC
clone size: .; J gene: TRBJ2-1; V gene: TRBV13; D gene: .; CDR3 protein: CASSFQGLPYNEQFF; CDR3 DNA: TGTGCCAGCAGCTTCCAGGGGCTTCCCTACAATGAGCAGTTCTTC
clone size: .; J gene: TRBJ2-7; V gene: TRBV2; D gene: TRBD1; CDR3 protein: CASEQGVSYEQYF; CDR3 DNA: TGTGCCAGCGAACAGGGGGTATCCTACGAGCAGTACTTC
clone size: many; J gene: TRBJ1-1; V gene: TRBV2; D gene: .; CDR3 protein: CASRTTNWGRNTEAFF; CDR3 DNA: TGTGCCAGCAGAACCACGAACTGGGGTAGGAACACTGAAGCTTTCTTT
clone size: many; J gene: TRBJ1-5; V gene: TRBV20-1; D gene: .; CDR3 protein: CSASLSTANQPQHF; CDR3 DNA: TGCAGTGCTAGTCTGTCCACAGCCAATCAGCCCCAGCATTTT
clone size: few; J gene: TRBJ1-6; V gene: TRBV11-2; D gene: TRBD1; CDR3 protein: CANSLSRDRMNSPLHF; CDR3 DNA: TGTGCCAACAGCTTGTCCCGGGACAGGATGAATTCACCCCTCCACTTT
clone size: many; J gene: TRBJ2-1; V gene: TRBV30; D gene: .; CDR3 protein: CAWSVSGNEQFF; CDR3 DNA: TGTGCCTGGAGTGTAAGCGGGAATGAGCAGTTCTTC
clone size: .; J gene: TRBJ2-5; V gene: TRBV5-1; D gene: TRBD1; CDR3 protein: CASSSQGVTWSGTQYF; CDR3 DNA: TGCGCCAGCAGCTCCCAGGGGGTAACTTGGTCTGGGACCCAGTACTTC
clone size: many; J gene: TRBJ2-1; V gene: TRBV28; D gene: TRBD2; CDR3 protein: CASSPGLAGGRYEQFF; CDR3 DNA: TGTGCCAGCAGTCCGGGACTAGCGGGAGGAAGGTATGAGCAGTTCTTC
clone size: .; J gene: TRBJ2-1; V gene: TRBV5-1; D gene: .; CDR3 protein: CASSLTGNEQFF; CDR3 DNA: TGCGCCAGCAGCTTGACAGGCAATGAGCAGTTCTTC
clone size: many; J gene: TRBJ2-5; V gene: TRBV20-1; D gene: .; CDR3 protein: CSAVTEGQQETQYF; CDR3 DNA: TGCAGTGCTGTGACAGAGGGGCAACAAGAGACCCAGTACTTC
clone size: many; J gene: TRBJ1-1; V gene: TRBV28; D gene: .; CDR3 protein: CASSLTPSTEAFF; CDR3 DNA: TGTGCCAGCAGTTTAACCCCCAGCACTGAAGCTTTCTTT
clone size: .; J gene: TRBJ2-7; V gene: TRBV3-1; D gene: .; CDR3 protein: CASSQDLVQGADEQYF; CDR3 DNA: TGTGCCAGCAGCCAAGATCTTGTACAGGGCGCCGACGAGCAGTACTTC
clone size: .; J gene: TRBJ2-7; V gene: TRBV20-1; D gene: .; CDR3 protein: CSARAVQSSYEQYF; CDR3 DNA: TGCAGTGCTAGAGCCGTCCAAAGCTCCTACGAGCAGTACTTC
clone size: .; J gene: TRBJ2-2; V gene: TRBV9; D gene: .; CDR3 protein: CASSVGLGYAGELFF; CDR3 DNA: TGTGCCAGCAGCGTAGGATTGGGGTATGCCGGGGAGCTGTTTTTT
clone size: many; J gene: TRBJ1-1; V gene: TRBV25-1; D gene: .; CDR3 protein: CASSARGGEAFF; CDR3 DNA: TGTGCCAGCAGTGCTAGGGGTGGTGAAGCTTTCTTT
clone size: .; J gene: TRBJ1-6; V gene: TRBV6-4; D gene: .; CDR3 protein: CASSDRVGSNSPLHF; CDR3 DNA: TGTGCCAGCAGTGACAGGGTGGGGTCGAATTCACCCCTCCACTTT